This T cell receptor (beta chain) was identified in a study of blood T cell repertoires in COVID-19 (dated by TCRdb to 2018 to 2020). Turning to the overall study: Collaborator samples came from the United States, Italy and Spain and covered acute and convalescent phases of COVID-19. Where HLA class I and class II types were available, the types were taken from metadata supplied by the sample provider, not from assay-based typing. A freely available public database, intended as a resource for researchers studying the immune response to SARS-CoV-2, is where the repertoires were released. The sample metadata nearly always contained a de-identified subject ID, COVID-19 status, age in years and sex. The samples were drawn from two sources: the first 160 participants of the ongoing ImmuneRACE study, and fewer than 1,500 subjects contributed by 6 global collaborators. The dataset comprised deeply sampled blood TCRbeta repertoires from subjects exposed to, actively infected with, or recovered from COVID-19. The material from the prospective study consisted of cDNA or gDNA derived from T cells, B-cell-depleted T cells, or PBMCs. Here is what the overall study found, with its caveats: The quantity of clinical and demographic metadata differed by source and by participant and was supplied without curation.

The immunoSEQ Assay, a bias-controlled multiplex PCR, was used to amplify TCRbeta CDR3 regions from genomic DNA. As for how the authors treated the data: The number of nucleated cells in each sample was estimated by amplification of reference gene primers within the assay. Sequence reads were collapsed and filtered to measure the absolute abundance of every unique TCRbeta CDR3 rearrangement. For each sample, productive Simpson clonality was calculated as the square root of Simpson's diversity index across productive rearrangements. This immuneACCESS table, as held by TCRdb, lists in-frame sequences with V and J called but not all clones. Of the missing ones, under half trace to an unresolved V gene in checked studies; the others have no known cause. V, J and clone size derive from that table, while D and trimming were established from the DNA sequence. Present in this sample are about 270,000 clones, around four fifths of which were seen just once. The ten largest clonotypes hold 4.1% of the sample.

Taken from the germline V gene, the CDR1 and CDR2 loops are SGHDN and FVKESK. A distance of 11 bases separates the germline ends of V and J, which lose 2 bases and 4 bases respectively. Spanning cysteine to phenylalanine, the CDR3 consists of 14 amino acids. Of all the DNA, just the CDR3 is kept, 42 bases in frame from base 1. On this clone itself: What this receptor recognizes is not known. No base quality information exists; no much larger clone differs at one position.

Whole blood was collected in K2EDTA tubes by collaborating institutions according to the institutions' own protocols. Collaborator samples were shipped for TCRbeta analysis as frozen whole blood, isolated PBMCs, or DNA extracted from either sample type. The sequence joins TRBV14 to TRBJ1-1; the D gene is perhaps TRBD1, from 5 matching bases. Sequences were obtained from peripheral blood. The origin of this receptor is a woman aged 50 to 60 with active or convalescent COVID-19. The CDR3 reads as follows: CASSQIGVATEAFF. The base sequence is TGTGCCAGCAGCCAAATAGGGGTGGCCACTGAAGCTTTCTTT.